Listed here is a single T cell receptor beta chain. These data belong to a study of blood T cell repertoires in COVID-19. Some clones are missing from TCRdb's copy, which holds only in-frame ones; the method was immunoSEQ multiplex PCR. The sample has 200,000 to 250,000 clones, 80% to 90% seen once. Germline CDR1 is MDHEN and CDR2 is SYDVKM. The CDR3 is 15 residues long. J was trimmed by 1 base and V by 4 bases; bases with no gene match: 4. Sequencing used peripheral blood. This chain uses TRBV28 with TRBJ2-7; 10 bases line up with TRBD2. The receptor comes from a man aged 50-60 years who had recovered from COVID-19. The CDR3 loop is CASSSGTSASYEQYF. The DNA for the CDR3 is TGTGCCAGCAGTTCCGGGACTAGCGCTTCCTACGAGCAGTACTTC. Drawing the rest from reference TRBV28 and TRBJ2-7, the complete variable domain is DVKVTQSSRYLVKRTGEKVFLECVQDMDHENMFWYRQDPGLGLRLIYFSYDVKMKEKGDIPEGYSVSREKKERFSLILESASTNQTSMYLCASSSGTSASYEQYFGPGTRLTVT.